This T cell receptor (beta chain) stems from a study of OX40 agonist ivuxolimab in advanced cancers. On the study more broadly: Dose-escalation patients' cancers were hepatocellular carcinoma, melanoma, renal cell or head and neck cancer. Study-wide results and caveats: Averaging showed that CD8+ T cells had more expanded clones than CD4+ did.

As for this clone: Antigen: not known.

This CDR3 comprises 12 residues. The germline gives CDR1 MNHEY, CDR2 SMNVEV (reference sequence). The V end lost 6 bases, the J end lost 5 bases, and 7 bases lay between the germline ends. Using immunoSEQ multiplex PCR, the repertoire was profiled, and TCRdb retains in-frame clones only, with some absent. The repertoire consists of under 12,000 clones, with more than 75% occurring once and the leading ten covering roughly 30%. Autoimmune disease history or systemic immunosuppression disqualified patients. The TCR comes from an adult with an advanced solid tumor such as melanoma, head and neck, liver or kidney cancer. The chain has TRBV27 and TRBJ2-2; unclear D gene. Sequencing used CD4+ or CD8+ T cells sorted from blood, obtained in a trial of the OX40 agonist ivuxolimab. CDR3 nucleotide sequence: TGTGCCAGCAGCCCCCAGACCGGGGAGCTGTTTTTT. Its translation: CASSPQTGELFF.